One and the same sample provided the 13 T cell receptor beta chains below, sequenced in a study of shared clonotypes between healthy human individuals. Assay used: immunoSEQ multiplex PCR; TCRdb lists only in-frame clones, some missing. The sample yields approximately 2,000,000 clones, around 93% seen once. Selected positively for CCR7 and CD45RO-negative, naive CD8 cells excluded terminally differentiated effector memory CD45RA+ cells. Sequenced material: naive CD8+ T cells from PBMCs. These receptors all stem from a man aged 18 to 30 in good health. Some clones in this sample may be carry-over from other donors' samples.

V is TRBV15 and J is TRBJ2-3, with TRBD1 identical over 7 bases. Germline CDR1 reads LNHNV; CDR2 reads YYDKDF (reference sequence). V dropped 8 bases and J dropped 0; count of bases not matched to a gene: 8. CDR3 length: 15 amino acids. The CDR3 DNA follows: TGTGCCACCCCGGGACAGCGTCATAGCACAGATACGCAGTATTTT. It is translated as CATPGQRHSTDTQYF.

The V gene is TRBV27, the J gene TRBJ2-7; the D is unclear. CDR3 length: 14 residues. The germline CDR1 and CDR2 sequences are MNHEY and SMNVEV (reference sequence). Between the trimmed V and J ends, which lost 2 bases and 0 bases, there was a span of 8 bases. CDR3 DNA: TGTGCCAGCAGTTTACAACCCGTCTCCTACGAGCAGTACTTC. Its protein product is CASSLQPVSYEQYF.

This chain joins TRBV2 and TRBJ2-7; D is ambiguous. Trimming cost V 4 bases and J 1 base, with 11 bases left between them. Per the germline V gene, CDR1 is SNHLY and CDR2 is FYNNEI. The CDR3 extends over 14 amino acids. The CDR3 sequence: CASSASGFSYEQYF. The CDR3 nucleotides are TGTGCCAGCAGTGCATCCGGATTTTCCTACGAGCAGTACTTC.

The chain is built from TRBV2 and TRBJ1-1; D uncertain. V dropped 1 base and J dropped 5 bases, with 14 bases sitting between them. Germline loops: CDR1 SNHLY, CDR2 FYNNEI. CDR3 length equals 15 residues. The CDR3 DNA sequence: TGTGCCAGCAGTGAAGGGTTAGACATGGGGACTGAAGCTTTCTTT. Encoded protein: CASSEGLDMGTEAFF.

The table lists this clone with a count of one. The J gene is TRBJ2-5, the V gene TRBV27, with TRBD2 matching over 7 bases. J gave up 5 bases and V 4 bases, and 4 bases lay outside the gene matches. Germline loops: CDR1 MNHEY, CDR2 SMNVEV (reference sequence). There are 13 residues in the CDR3. The CDR3 DNA reads TGTGCCAGCAGTTCGGGGGGATGGGAGACCCAGTACTTC. Amino acid sequence: CASSSGGWETQYF.

CDR3 bases: TGTGCCAGCAGCTCACCGGGACTAGCGGGAGAAGAGGGCAAGACCCAGTACTTC. Encoded protein: CASSSPGLAGEEGKTQYF. The chain employs TRBV7-2 and TRBJ2-5; 14 bases agree with TRBD2. CDR3 size: 18 residues. The germline gives CDR1 SGHTA, CDR2 FQGNSA. The ends lost 4 bases at V and 6 bases at J; junction bases unmatched: 13.

This chain connects TRBV14 to TRBJ1-5; D might be TRBD1 (5 bases). Looked up from germline, CDR1 is SGHDN and CDR2 is FVKESK. V dropped 6 bases and J dropped 3 bases, with 12 bases sitting between them. The CDR3 is made up of 14 amino acids. CDR3 sequence (DNA): TGTGCCAGCAGTCAAACAGGAATCAATCAGCCCCAGCATTTT. Translation: CASSQTGINQPQHF.

Remarks on this clone: Other DNA sequences from this sample encode an identical CDR3 as well. The chain combines TRBV27 with TRBJ1-5; D gene uncertain. This CDR3 comprises 13 residues. The V and J ends lost 0 bases and 6 bases respectively, with 6 bases between them. Germline V CDR1 and CDR2: MNHEY, SMNVEV (reference sequence). As DNA, the CDR3 is TGTGCCAGCAGTTTATCCGGCAGTCAGCCCCAGCATTTT. Its translation: CASSLSGSQPQHF.

The chain employs TRBV4-3 and TRBJ2-1; D is possibly TRBD2 (6 bases). This CDR3 is 11 amino acids long. V lost 4 bases, J lost 16 bases, and 14 bases lay in between. Germline V lookup: CDR1 LGHNA, CDR2 YSLEER. The CDR3 DNA follows: TGCGCCAGCAGCCCGAGGGCGGGGAAATTCTTC. It encodes CASSPRAGKFF.

Only one count was recorded for this clone. The genes are TRBV13 and TRBJ2-1; 7 bases match TRBD2. V lost 4 bases to trimming and J lost 2 bases; unmatched junction nucleotides: 8. CDR3 length equals 16 residues. The germline CDR1 and CDR2 sequences are PRHDT and FYEKMQ (reference sequence). The CDR3 loop reads CASSSPRGSTYNEQFF. CDR3 nucleotide sequence: TGTGCCAGCAGCTCCCCTCGCGGGAGCACCTACAATGAGCAGTTCTTC.

The chain is built from TRBV7-9 and TRBJ2-7; a weak D match, TRBD2 (6 bases). The CDR3 consists of 15 residues. V lost 4 bases to trimming and J lost 8 bases, with 21 bases between them. The V gene's germline CDR1 is SEHNR and CDR2 FQNEAQ (reference sequence). CDR3 nucleotide sequence: TGTGCCAGCAGCTCCGCGTATCCGGAGGGCCCGCAGCAGTACTTC. Its translation is CASSSAYPEGPQQYF.

The chain has TRBV6-1 and TRBJ1-2; D might be TRBD1 (6 bases). Germline V lookup: CDR1 MNHNS, CDR2 SASEGT. The CDR3 totals 14 residues. V lost 6 bases and J lost 3, with 14 bases in between. CDR3 in DNA: TGTGCCAGCAGGGACCAGGGGATTGACTATGGCTACACCTTC. Translated, it gives CASRDQGIDYGYTF.

This clone was detected only once. V gene TRBV27 combines with J gene TRBJ1-2; D might be TRBD1 (5 bases). Deletions cut 4 bases from V and 5 bases from J, with 17 bases between. The CDR3 loop spans 15 amino acids. Germline loops: CDR1 MNHEY, CDR2 SMNVEV (reference sequence). CDR3 amino acids: CASSSLGRDGYGYTF. In DNA, the CDR3 is TGTGCCAGCAGTTCCCTGGGGCGAGACGGTTATGGCTACACCTTC.